Sequencing of this T cell receptor beta chain was carried out in a study of blood T cell repertoires in COVID-19 (dated by TCRdb to the early 2020s). With regard to the full study: Samples covering the acute and convalescent phases of COVID-19 were provided by collaborators in the United States, Italy and Spain. The material from the prospective study consisted of cDNA or gDNA derived from T cells, B-cell-depleted T cells, or PBMCs. The dataset comprised deeply sampled blood TCRbeta repertoires from subjects exposed to, actively infected with, or recovered from COVID-19. The repertoires were released in a freely available public database intended as a resource for research on the immune response to SARS-CoV-2. The samples were drawn from two sources: the first 160 participants of the ongoing ImmuneRACE study, and over 950 subjects contributed by 6 global collaborators. Nearly every sample came with metadata listing a de-identified subject ID, COVID-19 status, age in years and sex. Where available, HLA class I and class II types were obtained from metadata supplied by the sample provider rather than from assay-based typing. Broader findings and caveats from the paper: The quantity of clinical and demographic metadata differed by source and by participant and was supplied without curation.

The collaborating institutions used their own protocols to collect whole blood in K2EDTA tubes. Collaborator samples were shipped for TCRbeta analysis as frozen whole blood, isolated PBMCs, or DNA extracted from either sample type. This clone appeared a few times. What this receptor recognizes is not known. Base qualities are not recorded, but no much larger clone differs from it by a single base. TCRbeta CDR3 regions were amplified from genomic DNA by means of the immunoSEQ Assay, a bias-controlled multiplex PCR. Per the original workflow: The number of nucleated cells in each sample was estimated by amplification of reference gene primers within the assay. To quantify the absolute abundance of each unique TCRbeta CDR3 rearrangement, sequence reads were collapsed and filtered. Productive Simpson clonality was computed per sample as the square root of Simpson's diversity index over productive rearrangements. TCRdb stores this immuneACCESS table with in-frame sequences only. Part of the clones is absent; in the studies checked, under half of the shortfall reflects unresolved V genes, and no reason is known for the rest. Clone size and V and J calls were adopted from that table, with D and trimming inferred from the DNA. The sample has 410,000 or so clones on record, 86% of them singletons. Jointly, the top ten make up around 1.4% of the sample.

The receptor comes from a woman aged 30 to 39 with active or convalescent COVID-19. Sample: peripheral blood.

The CDR3: CASSEPTGTQPQHF. In nucleotides, the sequence is TGCGCCAGCAGTGAGCCGACAGGGACTCAGCCCCAGCATTTT. This sequence uses TRBV10-1 and TRBJ1-5; 7 bases in the junction line up with TRBD1. Spanning cysteine to phenylalanine, the CDR3 consists of 14 amino acids. Only the CDR3 portion is preserved as DNA: 42 bases, with reading frame beginning at the first base. Based on the germline V gene (reference sequence), the CDR1 and CDR2 sequences are WNHNN and SYGVQD. V and J are trimmed by 2 bases and 6 bases, and the gene matches miss 4 bases of the junction.